This TCR beta chain was captured in a study of blood T cells in healthy people across ages. Study conclusions and caveats: Greater diversity and more naive CD4+ cells were seen in long-lived donors than in aged donors.

PBMCs were isolated at a quantity of at least 7 million per sample. About this clonotype itself: Its matching antigen is unknown.

PCR was performed a second time for about 7 to 11 cycles using a sample-barcoded 5' primer and a J-beta primer mix. Every molecule of cDNA carried a tag from a template-switch adaptor with 12 random nucleotides. Via MiXCR, TCRdb re-called the 5' RACE reads, giving one row per CDR3 protein. The sample gives about a million distinct CDR3 sequences, approximately 38% of which show up once; roughly 13% is in the top ten. V gave up 3 bases and J gave up 11 bases; unmatched junction bases: 10. The germline gives CDR1 SGHRS, CDR2 YFSETQ. This CDR3 is built from 13 residues. This chain uses TRBV5-1 with TRBJ2-5; the match to TRBD1 covers 7 bases. The source of this sequence is a man between 18 and 35 years old in good health. The source material was blood. CDR3 nucleotide sequence: TGCGCCAGCAGCTGGGGGACAGTTAATGAGCAGTACTTC. Amino acids: CASSWGTVNEQYF.